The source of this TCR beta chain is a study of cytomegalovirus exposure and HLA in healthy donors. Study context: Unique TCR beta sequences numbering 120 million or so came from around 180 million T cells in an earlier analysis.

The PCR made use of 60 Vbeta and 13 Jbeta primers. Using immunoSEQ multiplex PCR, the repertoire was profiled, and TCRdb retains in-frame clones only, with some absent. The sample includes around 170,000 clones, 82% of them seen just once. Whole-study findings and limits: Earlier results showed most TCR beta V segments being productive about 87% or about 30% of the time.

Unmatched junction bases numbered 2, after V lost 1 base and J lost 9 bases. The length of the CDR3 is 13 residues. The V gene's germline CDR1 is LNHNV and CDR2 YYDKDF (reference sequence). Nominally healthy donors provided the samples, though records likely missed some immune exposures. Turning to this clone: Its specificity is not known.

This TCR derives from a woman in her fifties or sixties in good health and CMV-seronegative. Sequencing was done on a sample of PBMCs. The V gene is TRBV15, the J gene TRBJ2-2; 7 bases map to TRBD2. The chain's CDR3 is CATSRVSGRELFF. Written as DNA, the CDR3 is TGTGCCACCAGCAGAGTAAGCGGGAGGGAGCTGTTTTTT. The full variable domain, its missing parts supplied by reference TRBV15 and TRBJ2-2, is DAMVIQNPRYQVTQFGKPVTLSCSQTLNHNVMYWYQQKSSQAPKLLFHYYDKDFNNEADTPDNFQSRRPNTSFCFLDIRSPGLGDTAMYLCATSRVSGRELFFGEGSRLTVL.